One sample yielded the 14 T cell receptor beta chains listed below, sequenced in a study of CD8+ T cells in alopecia areata. Following extraction, RNA underwent reverse transcription to cDNA, which served as the sequencing template. Produced via immunoSEQ multiplex PCR; TCRdb's table is partial and in-frame only. The sample records about 180,000 clones, about 70% being singletons. The source material was CD8+ T cells sorted from blood, sampled at week 0. The receptors derive from a human donor with alopecia areata.

This CDR3 is CSVVPGREQFF. The CDR3, as DNA: TGCAGCGTTGTCCCCGGGAGGGAGCAGTTCTTC. V and J are TRBV29-1 and TRBJ2-1; TRBD2 aligns across 7 bases. J lost 10 bases, V lost 4 bases, and 4 bases had no gene match. Germline V gene sequence: CDR1 SQVTM, CDR2 ANQGSEA. The CDR3 is made up of 11 amino acids.

V usage is TRBV23-1 and J usage is TRBJ2-4, with D possibly being TRBD2 (5 bases). TRBV23-1 counts as an open reading frame of uncertain function. The CDR3 length is 17 residues. Between the trimmed V and J ends, which lost 1 base and 0 bases, there was a span of 13 bases. This CDR3 reads CASSQYGKGLAKNIQYF. As DNA, the CDR3 is TGCGCCAGCAGTCAATATGGAAAAGGACTAGCCAAAAACATTCAGTACTTC.

The V and J genes are TRBV19 and TRBJ1-5, with D possibly TRBD1 on 6 matching bases. Trimming took 8 bases from V and 9 from J, leaving 17 bases between them. The CDR3 is 13 amino acids. The germline gives CDR1 LNHDA, CDR2 SQIVND (reference sequence). CDR3 protein: CASYGWGAAPQHF. The CDR3 DNA follows: TGTGCCAGTTATGGATGGGGGGCTGCGCCCCAGCATTTT.

This clone has a handful of counts. The V gene is TRBV5-1, the J gene TRBJ2-1; D uncertain. The CDR3 covers 12 residues. Per germline, CDR1 SGHRS and CDR2 YFSETQ. The V gene lost 5 bases and the J gene lost 4 bases, with 7 bases spanning the gap. DNA of the CDR3: TGCGCCAGCAGGGGAACGTACAATGAGCAGTTCTTC. Translated, it gives CASRGTYNEQFF.

The V gene is TRBV15, the J gene TRBJ1-2; D not resolved. There are 16 residues in the CDR3. The germline V gene encodes CDR1 LNHNV and CDR2 YYDKDF (reference sequence). Deletions cut 0 bases from V and 1 base from J, with 12 bases between. The CDR3 DNA sequence: TGTGCCACCAGCAGAGATTTGGGCCGCAGTAACTATGGCTACACCTTC. Its protein is CATSRDLGRSNYGYTF.

This chain uses TRBV29-1 with TRBJ1-2; TRBD1 matches 7 bases. The CDR3 runs 13 residues. V was pared by 5 bases and J by 6 bases, with 9 bases of the junction left unmatched. In germline, CDR1 is SQVTM, CDR2 ANQGSEA. Written as DNA, the CDR3 is TGCAGCGTTACACAGGGGACGAAAGATGGCTACACCTTC. Translation: CSVTQGTKDGYTF. The full variable domain, completed using reference TRBV29-1 and TRBJ1-2, is SAVISQKPSRDICQRGTSLTIQCQVDSQVTMMFWYRQQPGQSLTLIATANQGSEATYESGFVIDKFPISRPNLTFSTLTVSNMSPEDSSIYLCSVTQGTKDGYTFGSGTRLTVV.

The chain has TRBV6-6 and TRBJ1-1, with TRBD1 as a possible D gene (6 bases). The CDR3 consists of 11 residues. Germline V gene sequence: CDR1 MNHNY, CDR2 SVGAGI (reference sequence). Trimming took 10 bases from V and 11 from J, leaving 17 bases between them. CDR3 coding DNA: TGTGCCACCCACAGGGAGGGGTGGGCTTTCTTT. This codes for CATHREGWAFF.

This clone was observed a single time. V is TRBV5-1 and J is TRBJ2-5, with 7 nucleotides matching TRBD1. CDR3 length: 15 amino acids. The V gene end was trimmed by 0 bases and the J gene end by 0 bases; junction bases not matched to a gene: 2. The germline gives CDR1 SGHRS, CDR2 YFSETQ. In nucleotides, the CDR3 is TGCGCCAGCAGCTTGGAGGGGACAGACCAAGAGACCCAGTACTTC. Protein: CASSLEGTDQETQYF.

This clone was seen a few times. In nucleotides, the CDR3 is TGTGCCAGCAGCCCCGACAGAGGATATCAGCCCCAGCATTTT. Amino acids: CASSPDRGYQPQHF. The genes are TRBV6-5 and TRBJ1-5, with D tentatively TRBD1 (5 bases). There are 14 residues in the CDR3. V was trimmed by 6 bases and J by 5 bases, leaving 14 bases between them. Germline CDR1 and CDR2: MNHEY and SVGAGI.

The rearrangement uses TRBV5-6 and TRBJ1-2; tentatively, D is TRBD1 (5 bases). Germline loops: CDR1 SGHDT, CDR2 YYEEEE. V lost 3 bases and J 13 bases, leaving 16 bases between the germline ends. The length of the CDR3 is 12 residues. The CDR3 DNA reads as TGTGCCAGCAGCTCGGGGACCGCCCGATTCACCTTC. It specifies CASSSGTARFTF. The entire variable domain, with the rest obtained from reference TRBV5-6 and TRBJ1-2, is as follows: DAGVTQSPTHLIKTRGQQVTLRCSPKSGHDTVSWYQQALGQGPQFIFQYYEEEERQRGNFPDRFSGHQFPNYSSELNVNALLLGDSALYLCASSSGTARFTFGSGTRLTVV.

The gene calls are TRBV14 and TRBJ1-1; no clear D gene. The CDR3 sequence is 15 residues long. Germline V CDR1 and CDR2: SGHDN, FVKESK. Trimming shortened V by 0 bases and J by 1 base, and 9 bases separated the two germline ends. This CDR3 reads CASSQDRVGNTEAFF. The DNA for the CDR3 is TGTGCCAGCAGCCAAGATCGGGTAGGGAACACTGAAGCTTTCTTT.

This clone turned up a few times. The gene calls are TRBV4-1 and TRBJ1-1; 7 nucleotides match TRBD1. The CDR3 covers 18 residues. Germline V gene data show CDR1 as MGHRA and CDR2 as YSYEKL. V shed 5 bases and J 3 bases; nucleotides not matched to a gene: 18. The CDR3 protein is CASSFRPLPGGLDTEAFF. CDR3 in DNA: TGCGCCAGCAGCTTCCGCCCCTTACCAGGGGGTTTGGACACTGAAGCTTTCTTT.

Regarding this clone: One end of the junction does not line up with germline, which may come from a read error. The gene calls are TRBV5-5 and TRBJ2-3; 7 bases line up with TRBD2. Per the germline V gene, CDR1 is SGHKS and CDR2 is YYEKEE (reference sequence). CDR3 length equals 15 residues. The CDR3 sequence is CASSQGRGSTDTQYF. The CDR3 DNA reads as TGCGCCAGCAGCCAAGGGCGGGGGAGCACAGATACGCAGTATTTT.

J is TRBJ2-7 and V is TRBV5-6; the D is unclear. The CDR3 is made up of 12 amino acids. Germline V gene sequence: CDR1 SGHDT, CDR2 YYEEEE. V lost 0 bases and J 7 bases, leaving 8 bases between the germline ends. CDR3 coding DNA: TGTGCCAGCAGCTTGGGTACTATGGAGCAGTACTTC. It yields the protein CASSLGTMEQYF.